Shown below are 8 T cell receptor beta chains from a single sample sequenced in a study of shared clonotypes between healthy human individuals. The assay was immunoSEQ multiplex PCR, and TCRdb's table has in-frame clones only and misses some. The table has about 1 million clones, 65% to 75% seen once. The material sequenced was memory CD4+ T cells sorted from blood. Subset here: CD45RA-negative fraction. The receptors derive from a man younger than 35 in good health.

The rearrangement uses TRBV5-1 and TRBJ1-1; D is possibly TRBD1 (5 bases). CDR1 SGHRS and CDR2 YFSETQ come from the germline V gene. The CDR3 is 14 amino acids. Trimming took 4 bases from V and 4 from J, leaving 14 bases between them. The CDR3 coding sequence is TGCGCCAGCAGCGGTGGAGCCGGGGGCACTGAAGCTTTCTTT. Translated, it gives CASSGGAGGTEAFF.

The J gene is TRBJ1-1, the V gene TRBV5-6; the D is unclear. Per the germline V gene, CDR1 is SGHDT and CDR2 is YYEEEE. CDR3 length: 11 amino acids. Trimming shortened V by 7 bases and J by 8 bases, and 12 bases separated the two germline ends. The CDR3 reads CASSRTLEAFF. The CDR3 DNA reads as TGTGCCAGCTCGAGGACGTTAGAAGCTTTCTTT.

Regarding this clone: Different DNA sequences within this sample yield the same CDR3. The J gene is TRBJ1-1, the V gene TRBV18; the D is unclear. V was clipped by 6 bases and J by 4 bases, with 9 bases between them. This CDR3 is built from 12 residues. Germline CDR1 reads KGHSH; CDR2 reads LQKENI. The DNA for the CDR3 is TGTGCCAGCTCCCCAGCGGGCACTGAAGCTTTCTTT. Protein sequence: CASSPAGTEAFF.

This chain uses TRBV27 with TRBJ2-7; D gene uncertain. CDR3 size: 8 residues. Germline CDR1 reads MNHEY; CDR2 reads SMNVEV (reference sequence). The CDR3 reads CATYEQYF. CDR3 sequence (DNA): TGTGCTACCTACGAGCAGTACTTC.

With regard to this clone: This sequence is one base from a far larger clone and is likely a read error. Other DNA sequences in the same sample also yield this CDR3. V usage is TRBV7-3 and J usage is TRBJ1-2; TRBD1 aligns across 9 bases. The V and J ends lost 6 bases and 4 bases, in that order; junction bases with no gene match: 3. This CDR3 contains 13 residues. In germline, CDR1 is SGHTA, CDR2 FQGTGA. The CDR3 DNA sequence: TGTGCCAGCAGTCCGGGACAGGGCTATGGCTACACCTTC. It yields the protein CASSPGQGYGYTF.

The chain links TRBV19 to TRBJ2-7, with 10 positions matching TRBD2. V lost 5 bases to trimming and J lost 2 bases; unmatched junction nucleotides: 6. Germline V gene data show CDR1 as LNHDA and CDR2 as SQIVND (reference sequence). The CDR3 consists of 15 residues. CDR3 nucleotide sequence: TGTGCCAGTAGTCGGGCCAGCGGGGGGGCCTACGAGCAGTACTTC. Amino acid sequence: CASSRASGGAYEQYF.

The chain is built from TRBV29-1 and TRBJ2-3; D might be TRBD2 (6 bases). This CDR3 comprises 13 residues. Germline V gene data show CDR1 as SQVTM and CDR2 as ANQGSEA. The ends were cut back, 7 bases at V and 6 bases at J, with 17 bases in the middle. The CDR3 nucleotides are TGCAGCGCAAATGGGGGAGGCAGCGATACGCAGTATTTT. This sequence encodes CSANGGGSDTQYF.

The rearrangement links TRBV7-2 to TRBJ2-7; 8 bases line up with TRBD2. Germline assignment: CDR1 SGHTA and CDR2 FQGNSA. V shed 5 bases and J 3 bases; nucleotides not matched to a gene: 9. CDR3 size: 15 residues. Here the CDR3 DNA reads TGTGCCAGCAGCGCAGATAGCGGGAAGCTCTACGAGCAGTACTTC. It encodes CASSADSGKLYEQYF.